What follows are 32 T cell receptor beta chains derived from one specimen sequenced in a study of immune cell composition in non-small cell lung cancer. Method: immunoSEQ multiplex PCR; TCRdb's copy keeps in-frame clones and lacks some. The sample consists of about 6,700 clones, about three quarters of them appearing once. Specimen: lung tumor tissue. The source of these receptors is a human donor with non-small cell lung cancer.

This clone was counted between two and nine times. The gene calls are TRBV9 and TRBJ2-1; D is possibly TRBD2 (5 bases). The CDR3 has 14 amino acids. CDR1 and CDR2 (germline): SGDLS, YYNGEE. V lost 4 bases, J lost 8 bases, and 16 bases lay in between. The CDR3 is CASSPRGSVYEQFF. CDR3 nucleotide sequence: TGTGCCAGCAGCCCCCGTGGTAGCGTCTATGAGCAGTTCTTC.

This clone occurred a few times. The rearrangement joins TRBV19 to TRBJ1-2, with D hard to call. The V end lost 3 bases, the J end lost 1 base, and 6 bases lay between the germline ends. Germline lookup yields CDR1 LNHDA and CDR2 SQIVND (reference sequence). There are 13 residues in the CDR3. The CDR3 here is CASSISDNYGYTF. The CDR3 coding sequence is TGTGCCAGTAGTATCTCAGATAACTATGGCTACACCTTC.

This clone was observed a handful of times. The chain couples TRBV5-4 to TRBJ2-1; 13 bases are shared with TRBD2. The germline V gene encodes CDR1 SGHNT and CDR2 YYREEE (reference sequence). This CDR3 has 16 amino acids. V lost 4 bases, J lost 7 bases, and 8 bases stayed unmatched. CDR3 coding DNA: TGTGCCAGCAGCCAGACTAGCGGGGGGAGAGGTAATGAGCAGTTCTTC. It specifies CASSQTSGGRGNEQFF.

The chain carries TRBV6-5 and TRBJ1-2, with 8 nucleotides matching TRBD1. The CDR3 totals 15 residues. V shed 6 bases, J shed 4 bases, and the junction held 10 bases outside the gene matches. The V gene's germline CDR1 is MNHEY and CDR2 SVGAGI. CDR3 sequence reads: CASRRADRETYGYTF. The CDR3 coding sequence is TGTGCCAGCAGACGTGCGGACAGGGAGACCTATGGCTACACCTTC.

This sequence joins TRBV28 and TRBJ2-3; 15 bases match TRBD2. V lost 3 bases and J lost 3; bases outside the gene matches: 4. The CDR3 is 17 amino acids. Germline V gene lookup returns CDR1 MDHEN and CDR2 SYDVKM. The CDR3 sequence: CASSFPGTSGRTDTQYF. As DNA, the CDR3 is TGTGCCAGCAGTTTCCCCGGGACTAGCGGGAGGACAGATACGCAGTATTTT.

By share, this clone counts as medium-sized. The V gene is TRBV5-1, the J gene TRBJ2-2; possible D gene TRBD2, 5 bases. The CDR3 loop spans 11 amino acids. CDR1 and CDR2 from the germline V gene are SGHRS and YFSETQ. V lost 5 bases and J 13 bases, leaving 12 bases between the germline ends. In DNA form, the CDR3 reads TGCGCCAGCAGAAACCTGGGAGTGCTGTTTTTT. Protein sequence: CASRNLGVLFF. Variable domain in full (rest from reference TRBV5-1 and TRBJ2-2): KAGVTQTPRYLIKTRGQQVTLSCSPISGHRSVSWYQQTPGQGLQFLFEYFSETQRNKGNFPGRFSGRQFSNSRSEMNVSTLELGDSALYLCASRNLGVLFFGEGSRLTVL.

This clone was counted between two and nine times. The rearrangement uses TRBV10-3 and TRBJ2-2; a weak D match, TRBD1 (5 bases). Germline values: CDR1 ENHRY, CDR2 SYGVKD. Trimming left V 1 base short and J 2 bases short, with 8 bases between. The length of the CDR3 is 15 residues. The CDR3 protein is CAISELQGNTGELFF. DNA for the CDR3: TGTGCCATCAGTGAGTTGCAGGGCAACACCGGGGAGCTGTTTTTT.

This clone qualifies as medium-sized. The chain has TRBV27 and TRBJ1-6; a possible D gene is TRBD1 (6 bases). The CDR3 loop spans 15 amino acids. CDR1 is MNHEY, CDR2 SMNVEV, per germline (reference sequence). V dropped 5 bases and J dropped 7 bases, with 15 bases sitting between them. The CDR3 loop is CASSPQGMLNSPLHF. CDR3 nucleotides: TGTGCCAGCAGTCCACAGGGTATGCTGAATTCACCCCTCCACTTT.

The V gene is TRBV9, the J gene TRBJ2-5; the match to TRBD2 covers 12 bases. Germline loops: CDR1 SGDLS, CDR2 YYNGEE. The CDR3 runs 16 residues. With 4 bases clipped from V and 4 bases from J, the junction kept 8 bases outside the gene matches. CDR3 sequence (DNA): TGTGCCAGCAGCCTTTCTAGCGGGGGGGCCCCAGAGACCCAGTACTTC. Translation: CASSLSSGGAPETQYF.

The chain has TRBV19 and TRBJ1-5, with 7 bases identical to TRBD1. J gave up 3 bases and V 6 bases, and 11 bases lay outside the gene matches. The CDR3 runs to 16 residues. The germline gives CDR1 LNHDA, CDR2 SQIVND (reference sequence). This CDR3 reads CASRTTQGVNNQPQHF. CDR3 coding DNA: TGTGCCAGTAGGACGACGCAGGGGGTTAACAATCAGCCCCAGCATTTT. The full variable domain, its missing parts supplied by reference TRBV19 and TRBJ1-5, is DGGITQSPKYLFRKEGQNVTLSCEQNLNHDAMYWYRQDPGQGLRLIYYSQIVNDFQKGDIAEGYSVSREKKESFPLTVTSAQKNPTAFYLCASRTTQGVNNQPQHFGDGTRLSIL.

The chain couples TRBV20-1 to TRBJ1-2, with D unresolved. The germline V and J ends were trimmed by 1 base and 8 bases, with 5 bases remaining between them. The CDR3 covers 10 residues. The germline V gene encodes CDR1 DFQATT and CDR2 SNEGSKA (reference sequence). The CDR3 nucleotides are TGCAGTGCTAGAGTGGAGGGCTACACCTTC. Translated, it gives CSARVEGYTF.

This clone is medium-sized by share. The CDR3 spells CASSIDQGGRGLYF. The CDR3 nucleotides read TGTGCCAGTAGTATAGACCAAGGAGGAAGGGGGCTGTACTTC. The chain employs TRBV19 and TRBJ2-7; TRBD1 matches at 7 bases. Trimming removed 0 bases from V and 12 bases from J; junction bases left unmatched: 11. The CDR3 is made up of 14 amino acids. Looked up from germline, CDR1 is LNHDA and CDR2 is SQIVND (reference sequence).

This clone was counted between two and nine times. This rearrangement joins TRBV7-9 to TRBJ1-1; tentatively, D is TRBD1 (6 bases). The CDR3 totals 13 residues. V was trimmed by 3 bases and J by 7 bases, leaving 12 bases between them. The germline gives CDR1 SEHNR, CDR2 FQNEAQ (reference sequence). For the CDR3, the DNA is TGTGCCAGCAGCTTTGGACAGACCAGTGAAGCTTTCTTT. Translated, it gives CASSFGQTSEAFF.

In nucleotides, the CDR3 is TGTGCCGCCGGGACAGATTATAGCAATCAGCCCCAGCATTTT. Protein sequence: CAAGTDYSNQPQHF. The V and J genes are TRBV10-3 and TRBJ1-5; 7 nucleotides align to TRBD1. V trimming: 11 bases; J trimming: 0 bases; junction bases outside the gene matches: 7. Germline loops: CDR1 ENHRY, CDR2 SYGVKD. This CDR3 spans 14 amino acids.

V gene TRBV5-1 combines with J gene TRBJ2-7; 9 nucleotides match TRBD1. The germline gives CDR1 SGHRS, CDR2 YFSETQ. The CDR3 sequence is 18 residues long. The ends lost 3 bases at V and 5 bases at J; junction bases unmatched: 18. The CDR3 reads CASSSSQGALGLTNEQYF. The CDR3 nucleotides read TGCGCCAGCAGCTCATCACAGGGGGCCTTGGGACTAACGAACGAGCAGTACTTC. The full variable domain, in which reference TRBV5-1 and TRBJ2-7 provide the parts outside the CDR3, is KAGVTQTPRYLIKTRGQQVTLSCSPISGHRSVSWYQQTPGQGLQFLFEYFSETQRNKGNFPGRFSGRQFSNSRSEMNVSTLELGDSALYLCASSSSQGALGLTNEQYFGPGTRLTVT.

The V gene is TRBV10-3, the J gene TRBJ2-3; the match to TRBD2 covers 8 bases. Unmatched junction bases numbered 5, after V lost 0 bases and J lost 0 bases. The length of the CDR3 is 17 residues. The germline V gene encodes CDR1 ENHRY and CDR2 SYGVKD. As DNA, the CDR3 is TGTGCCATCAGTGAGTCAAAAGCGGGGGCGAGCACAGATACGCAGTATTTT. It yields the protein CAISESKAGASTDTQYF.

The chain employs TRBV7-9 and TRBJ2-1; 8 nucleotides agree with TRBD2. In germline, CDR1 is SEHNR, CDR2 FQNEAQ (reference sequence). V lost 2 bases to trimming and J lost 12 bases; unmatched junction nucleotides: 12. The CDR3 sequence is 15 residues long. The CDR3: CASSLSRTSLSGQFF. The CDR3 DNA reads as TGTGCCAGCAGCTTAAGTAGGACTAGCCTCTCAGGGCAGTTCTTC.

In this sample, this clone turned up a few times. V usage is TRBV5-6 and J usage is TRBJ2-1; a weak D match, TRBD1 (5 bases). Germline V gene data show CDR1 as SGHDT and CDR2 as YYEEEE. V was clipped by 3 bases and J by 10 bases, with 14 bases between them. The CDR3 extends over 13 amino acids. The chain's CDR3 is CASSWRQGGEQFF. CDR3 DNA: TGTGCCAGCAGCTGGCGGCAGGGCGGCGAGCAGTTCTTC. The variable domain in full, with the rest retrieved from reference TRBV5-6 and TRBJ2-1, is DAGVTQSPTHLIKTRGQQVTLRCSPKSGHDTVSWYQQALGQGPQFIFQYYEEEERQRGNFPDRFSGHQFPNYSSELNVNALLLGDSALYLCASSWRQGGEQFFGPGTRLTVL.

V gene TRBV5-6 combines with J gene TRBJ2-3; weak D call: TRBD2 (7 bases). Germline-derived CDR1 and CDR2 are SGHDT and YYEEEE. CDR3 length: 17 amino acids. Trimming shortened V by 4 bases and J by 4 bases, and 22 bases separated the two germline ends. The CDR3 DNA sequence: TGTGCCAGCAGCACCCTTGGGGGCAAGCGGGGCCCAGATACGCAGTATTTT. As protein: CASSTLGGKRGPDTQYF.

V and J are TRBV7-8 and TRBJ2-7; D possibly corresponds to TRBD1 (6 bases). The ends were cut back, 1 base at V and 3 bases at J, with 13 bases in the middle. CDR1 SGHVS and CDR2 FQNEAQ come from the germline V gene. The CDR3 is 15 residues long. CDR3 amino acids: CASSLVVGRGYEQYF. The CDR3 DNA sequence: TGTGCCAGCAGCTTAGTCGTCGGCAGGGGCTACGAGCAGTACTTC.

The J gene is TRBJ1-1, the V gene TRBV6-5, with 9 bases fitting TRBD1. The CDR3 covers 14 residues. With V trimmed by 2 bases and J by 4 bases, 2 bases remained unmatched. The germline V gene has CDR1 MNHEY and CDR2 SVGAGI. The CDR3 nucleotides read TGTGCCAGCAGTTACGGGGGACAGGGCACTGAAGCTTTCTTT. Encoded protein: CASSYGGQGTEAFF.

This chain joins TRBV29-1 and TRBJ1-1; perhaps TRBD1 as D (5 bases). The germline V gene has CDR1 SQVTM and CDR2 ANQGSEA. This CDR3 spans 14 amino acids. V dropped 2 bases and J dropped 1 base, with 11 bases sitting between them. CDR3 nucleotides: TGCAGCGTTGAAACTGGGGGGGGGAACACTGAAGCTTTCTTT. Its translation: CSVETGGGNTEAFF.

This chain links TRBV11-2 with TRBJ2-3, with 8 bases identical to TRBD2. CDR1 and CDR2 from the germline V gene are SGHAT and FQNNGV. The length of the CDR3 is 14 residues. V dropped 5 bases and J dropped 3; count of bases not matched to a gene: 4. CDR3 loop: CASSRTSRTDTQYF. CDR3 in DNA: TGTGCCAGCAGCCGGACTAGCCGTACAGATACGCAGTATTTT.

V and J are TRBV6-6 and TRBJ2-2, with D possibly being TRBD1 (5 bases). Germline CDR1 and CDR2: MNHNY and SVGAGI (reference sequence). V gave up 6 bases and J gave up 2 bases, with 13 bases separating them. CDR3 length: 15 amino acids. CDR3: CASSPRALNTGELFF. DNA of the CDR3: TGTGCCAGCAGCCCCAGGGCCCTCAACACCGGGGAGCTGTTTTTT.

The J gene is TRBJ2-5, the V gene TRBV13; D possibly corresponds to TRBD2 (5 bases). Germline V gene data show CDR1 as PRHDT and CDR2 as FYEKMQ (reference sequence). CDR3 length: 12 amino acids. Trimming stripped 4 bases from V and 5 bases from J, with 8 bases between. The CDR3 bases are TGTGCCAGCAGCTCGACGGGGGAGACCCAGTACTTC. Translation: CASSSTGETQYF.

The chain combines TRBV19 with TRBJ2-3; TRBD1 is a possible D gene (6 bases). Germline V CDR1 and CDR2: LNHDA, SQIVND (reference sequence). The CDR3 is 13 residues long. Trimming removed 9 bases from V and 1 base from J, with 11 bases in between. In DNA form, the CDR3 reads TGTGCCAGCAAGCACAGGGGCACAGATACGCAGTATTTT. Amino acids: CASKHRGTDTQYF.

This clone was counted between two and nine times. The chain employs TRBV13 and TRBJ1-2; D may be TRBD1 (6 bases). V lost 3 bases and J 0 bases, leaving 14 bases between the germline ends. CDR3 length equals 16 residues. CDR1 and CDR2 (germline): PRHDT, FYEKMQ (reference sequence). CDR3 nucleotide sequence: TGTGCCAGCAGCTTTGATAGGGACACCCCTAACTATGGCTACACCTTC. Translation: CASSFDRDTPNYGYTF.

The V gene is TRBV19, the J gene TRBJ1-3, with unresolved D. V dropped 7 bases and J dropped 0 bases, with 10 bases sitting between them. CDR3 length equals 14 residues. CDR1 is LNHDA and CDR2 is SQIVND in the germline V gene (reference sequence). The CDR3, as DNA: TGTGCCAGTACTAAGCCGAGCTCTGGAAACACCATATATTTT. Translated, it gives CASTKPSSGNTIYF.

A single count supports this clone. CDR3 sequence (DNA): TGTGCCAGCAGCTTAACGGTTAGCACAGATACGCAGTATTTT. Residues: CASSLTVSTDTQYF. The rearrangement uses TRBV11-2 and TRBJ2-3, with unresolved D. V dropped 2 bases and J dropped 0 bases, with 6 bases sitting between them. This CDR3 has 14 residues. In germline, CDR1 is SGHAT, CDR2 FQNNGV.

V gene TRBV6-5 combines with J gene TRBJ1-1, with 7 bases aligning to TRBD1. Germline CDR1 is MNHEY and CDR2 is SVGAGI. This CDR3 region has 11 residues. Trimming removed 7 bases from V and 4 bases from J; junction bases left unmatched: 0. In DNA, the CDR3 is TGTGCCAGCACAGGGGGCACTGAAGCTTTCTTT. Its translation is CASTGGTEAFF.

The chain joins TRBV2 to TRBJ1-5, with D maybe TRBD1 (6 bases). CDR1 is SNHLY, CDR2 FYNNEI, per germline. Trimming stripped 10 bases from V and 6 bases from J, with 19 bases between. The CDR3 is 14 amino acids. The DNA of the CDR3 is TGTGCCACCGACCAGACAGGCGGAACTCAGCCCCAGCATTTT. It translates to CATDQTGGTQPQHF.

The chain links TRBV4-1 to TRBJ1-1; D is uncertain. Trimming left V 1 base short and J 5 bases short, with 23 bases between. Germline CDR1 MGHRA, CDR2 YSYEKL. There are 18 residues in the CDR3. The CDR3 nucleotides read TGCGCCAGCAGCCAAGTATATGTCGCGGGAGGGAGATGGACTGAAGCTTTCTTT. Its translation is CASSQVYVAGGRWTEAFF.